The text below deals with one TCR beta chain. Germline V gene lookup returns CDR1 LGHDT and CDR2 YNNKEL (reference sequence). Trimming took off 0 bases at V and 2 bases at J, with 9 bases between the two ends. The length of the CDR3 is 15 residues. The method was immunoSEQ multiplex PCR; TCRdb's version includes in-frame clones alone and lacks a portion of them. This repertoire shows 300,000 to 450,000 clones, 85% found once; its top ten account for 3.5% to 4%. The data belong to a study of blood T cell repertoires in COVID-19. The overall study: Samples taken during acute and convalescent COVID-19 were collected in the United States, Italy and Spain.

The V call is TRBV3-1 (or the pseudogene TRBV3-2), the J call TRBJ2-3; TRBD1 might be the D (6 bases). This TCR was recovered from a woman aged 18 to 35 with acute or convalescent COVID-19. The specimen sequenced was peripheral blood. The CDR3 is CASSQERGITDTQYF. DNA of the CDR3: TGTGCCAGCAGCCAAGAGAGGGGGATCACAGATACGCAGTATTTT.